This T cell receptor (beta chain) originates from a study of T cell responses to AZD1222 COVID-19 vaccine. Produced via immunoSEQ multiplex PCR; TCRdb's table is partial and in-frame only. Of 120,000 or so clones listed, 75% to 90% were seen once; the top ten hold 1.4% to 1.5%. V was cut by 2 bases and J by 6 bases, with 17 bases left in between. Germline V gene sequence: CDR1 LGHDT, CDR2 YNNKEL (reference sequence). This CDR3 spans 15 amino acids. The sample was peripheral blood, taken on day 0 of AZD1222 vaccination. The clonotype comes from an adult in good health. This chain links TRBV3-1 (or the pseudogene TRBV3-2) with TRBJ2-7, with a tentative D call TRBD2 (7 bases). Here the CDR3 reads CASSQIGGGSGEQYF. As DNA, the CDR3 is TGTGCCAGCAGCCAAATAGGGGGGGGATCTGGCGAGCAGTACTTC.